The entry that follows covers one T cell receptor beta chain sequence. This record comes from a study of siplizumab effects on memory and regulatory T cells. Sequencing was performed with immunoSEQ multiplex PCR; in TCRdb, only in-frame clones are kept and a portion is missing. Among around 100,000 clones listed, approximately 92% were seen once. V was pared by 7 bases and J by 3 bases, with 14 bases of the junction left unmatched. Per germline, CDR1 SGHRS and CDR2 YFSETQ. This CDR3 region has 17 residues. Sequenced sample: CD4+ T cells sorted from blood. V and J are TRBV5-1 and TRBJ2-3, with 10 bases lining up with TRBD2. This sequence originates from a human donor in good health. Some clones in this sample may be carry-over from other donors' samples. The CDR3 DNA reads as TGCGCCAGCGGCACGTATTCGCCGGGACTAGCGACAGATACGCAGTATTTT. Its protein is CASGTYSPGLATDTQYF.